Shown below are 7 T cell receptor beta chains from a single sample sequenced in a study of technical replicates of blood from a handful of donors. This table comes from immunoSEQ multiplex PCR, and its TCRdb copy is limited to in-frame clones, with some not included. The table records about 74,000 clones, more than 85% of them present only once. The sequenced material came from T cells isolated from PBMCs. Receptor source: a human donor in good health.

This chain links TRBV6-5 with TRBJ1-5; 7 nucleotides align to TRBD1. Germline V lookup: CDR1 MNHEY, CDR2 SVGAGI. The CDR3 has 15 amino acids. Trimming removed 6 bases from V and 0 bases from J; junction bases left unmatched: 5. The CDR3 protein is CASSDRVDSNQPQHF. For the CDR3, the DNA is TGTGCCAGCAGCGACAGGGTGGATAGCAATCAGCCCCAGCATTTT.

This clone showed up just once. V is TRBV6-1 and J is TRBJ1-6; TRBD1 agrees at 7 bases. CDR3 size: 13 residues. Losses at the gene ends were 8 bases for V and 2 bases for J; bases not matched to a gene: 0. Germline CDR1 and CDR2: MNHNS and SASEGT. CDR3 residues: CASGQAYNSPLHF. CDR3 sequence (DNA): TGTGCCAGCGGACAGGCCTATAATTCACCCCTCCACTTT.

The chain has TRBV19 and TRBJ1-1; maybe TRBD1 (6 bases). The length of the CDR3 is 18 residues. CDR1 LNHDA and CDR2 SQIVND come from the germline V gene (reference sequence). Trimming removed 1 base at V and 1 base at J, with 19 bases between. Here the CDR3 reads CASSIGRGYGTSNTEAFF. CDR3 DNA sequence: TGTGCCAGTAGTATAGGAAGGGGGTACGGGACCTCGAACACTGAAGCTTTCTTT.

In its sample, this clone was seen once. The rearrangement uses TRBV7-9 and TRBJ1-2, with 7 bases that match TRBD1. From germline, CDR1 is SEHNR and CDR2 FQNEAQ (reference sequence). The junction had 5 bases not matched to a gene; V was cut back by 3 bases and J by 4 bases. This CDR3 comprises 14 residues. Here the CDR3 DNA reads TGTGCCAGCAGCTTGACAGGGAACCTCTATGGCTACACCTTC. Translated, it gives CASSLTGNLYGYTF.

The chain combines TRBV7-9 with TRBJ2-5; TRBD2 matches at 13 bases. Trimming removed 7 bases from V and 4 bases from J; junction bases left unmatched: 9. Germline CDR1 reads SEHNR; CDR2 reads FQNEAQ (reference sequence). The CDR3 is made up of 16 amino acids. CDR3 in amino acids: CASTTSGGAGGETQYF. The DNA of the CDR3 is TGTGCCAGCACCACTAGCGGGGGGGCCGGGGGAGAGACCCAGTACTTC.

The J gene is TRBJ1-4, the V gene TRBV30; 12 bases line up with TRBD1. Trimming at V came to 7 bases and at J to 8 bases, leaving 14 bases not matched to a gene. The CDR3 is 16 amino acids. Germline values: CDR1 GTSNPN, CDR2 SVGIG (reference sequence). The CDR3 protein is CASSGTGGPWGEKLFF. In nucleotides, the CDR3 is TGTGCCTCATCCGGGACAGGGGGCCCCTGGGGGGAAAAACTGTTTTTT.

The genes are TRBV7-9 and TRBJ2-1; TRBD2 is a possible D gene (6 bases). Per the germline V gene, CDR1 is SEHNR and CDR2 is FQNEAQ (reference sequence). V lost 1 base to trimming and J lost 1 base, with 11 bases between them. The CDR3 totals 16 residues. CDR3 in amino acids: CASSLDRGTSYNEQFF. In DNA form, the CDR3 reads TGTGCCAGCAGCTTAGACCGGGGGACTTCCTACAATGAGCAGTTCTTC. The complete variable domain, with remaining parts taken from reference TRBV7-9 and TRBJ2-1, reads DTGVSQNPRHKITKRGQNVTFRCDPISEHNRLYWYRQTLGQGPEFLTYFQNEAQLEKSRLLSDRFSAERPKGSFSTLEIQRTEQGDSAMYLCASSLDRGTSYNEQFFGPGTRLTVL.